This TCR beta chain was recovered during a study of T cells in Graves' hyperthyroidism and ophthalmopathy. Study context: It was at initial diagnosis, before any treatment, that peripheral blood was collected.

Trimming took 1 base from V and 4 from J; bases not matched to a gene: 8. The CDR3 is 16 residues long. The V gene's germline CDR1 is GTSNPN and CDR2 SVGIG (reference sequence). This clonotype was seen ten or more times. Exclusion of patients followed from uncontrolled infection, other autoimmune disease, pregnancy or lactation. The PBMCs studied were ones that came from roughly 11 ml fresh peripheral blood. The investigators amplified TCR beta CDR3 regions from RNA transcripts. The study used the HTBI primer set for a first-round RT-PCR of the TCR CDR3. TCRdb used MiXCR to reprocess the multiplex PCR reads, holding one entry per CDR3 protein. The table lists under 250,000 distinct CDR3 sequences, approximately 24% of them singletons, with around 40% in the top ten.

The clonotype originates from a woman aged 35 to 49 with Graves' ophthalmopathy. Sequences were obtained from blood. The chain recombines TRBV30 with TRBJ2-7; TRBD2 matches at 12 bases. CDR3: CAWSDREGLAGYEQYF. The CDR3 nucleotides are TGTGCCTGGAGTGACAGGGAAGGACTAGCGGGATACGAGCAGTACTTC. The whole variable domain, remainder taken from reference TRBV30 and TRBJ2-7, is SQTIHQWPATLVQPVGSPLSLECTVEGTSNPNLYWYRQAAGRGLQLLFYSVGIGQISSEVPQNLSASRPQDRQFILSSKKLLLSDSGFYLCAWSDREGLAGYEQYFGPGTRLTVT.